Reported below is one TCR beta chain. Under the authors' procedure: Counts of nucleated cells, estimated from reference gene primer amplification, were obtained. Assay used: immunoSEQ multiplex PCR; TCRdb lists only in-frame clones, some missing. The DNA gave D and trimming, while V, J and clone size come from that table. Of some 73,000 clones in the sample, around 90% are singletons; the top ten hold 6.9%. This sample was included in a study of blood T cell repertoires in COVID-19. The CDR3 length is 13 residues. Per the germline V gene, CDR1 is SGHNT and CDR2 is YENEEA. V lost 2 bases and J lost 6, with 11 bases in between.

The sample comprised peripheral blood. J is TRBJ2-7 and V is TRBV11-3; the D is unclear. This receptor was obtained from a human donor in a cohort sampled during active COVID-19. This chain's CDR3 is CASSLSYSSEQYF. CDR3 bases: TGTGCCAGCAGCTTATCCTATTCGAGCGAGCAGTACTTC.